A single sample gave rise to the 9 T cell receptor beta chains below, sequenced in a study of blood T cell repertoires in COVID-19. This table comes from immunoSEQ multiplex PCR, and its TCRdb copy is limited to in-frame clones, with some not included. Among about 370,000 clones, around 91% were seen once, and the ten largest hold more than 0.8%. The sequenced sample consisted of PBMCs or T cells enriched from blood (not recorded which). These receptors all stem from a man aged 18 to 29 who had recovered from COVID-19.

This sequence joins TRBV10-1 and TRBJ2-7; perhaps TRBD2 as D (6 bases). Trimming left V 0 bases short and J 3 bases short, with 12 bases between. The CDR3 is 15 residues long. The germline gives CDR1 WNHNN, CDR2 SYGVQD (reference sequence). As DNA, the CDR3 is TGCGCCAGCAGTGAGTCGTCGGGGACTCACTACGAGCAGTACTTC. This translates into CASSESSGTHYEQYF.

The rearrangement uses TRBV9 and TRBJ2-3; 7 bases fit TRBD1. After removal of 4 bases from V and 8 bases from J, the junction contained 10 bases not matched to a gene. The CDR3 length is 14 residues. The V gene's germline CDR1 is SGDLS and CDR2 YYNGEE. The CDR3 DNA sequence: TGTGCCAGCAGCCCACGACAGGGCGCGGCTACGCAGTATTTT. Its protein is CASSPRQGAATQYF.

A single count supports this clone. V is TRBV7-2 and J is TRBJ1-2; no definite D call. CDR3 length: 14 residues. The germline CDR1 and CDR2 sequences are SGHTA and FQGNSA. Trimming removed 1 base from V and 4 bases from J, with 10 bases in between. The CDR3 nucleotides are TGTGCCAGCAGCTTAGGGTCGGTCTCCTATGGCTACACCTTC. Encoded protein: CASSLGSVSYGYTF.

This sequence joins TRBV3-1 (or the pseudogene TRBV3-2) and TRBJ2-3; 12 bases map to TRBD2. The V and J ends lost 0 bases and 7 bases, in that order; junction bases with no gene match: 5. Germline values: CDR1 LGHDT, CDR2 YNNKEL (reference sequence). The CDR3 consists of 16 residues. CDR3 coding DNA: TGTGCCAGCAGCCAAGAACTACTAGCGGGAGGAAATACGCAGTATTTT. It translates to CASSQELLAGGNTQYF.

A single count supports this clone. CDR3 coding DNA: TGCGCCAGCAGCTTCCGGGACAGGGGCTACTCTGGGGCCAACGTCCTGACTTTC. Translation gives CASSFRDRGYSGANVLTF. This chain uses TRBV5-1 with TRBJ2-6; TRBD1 matches at 10 bases. Germline V CDR1 and CDR2: SGHRS, YFSETQ. The length of the CDR3 is 18 residues. Trimming removed 2 bases from V and 0 bases from J; junction bases left unmatched: 5.

Only a few counts were recorded for this clone. The genes are TRBV14 and TRBJ2-5; D may be TRBD2 (7 bases). CDR1 and CDR2 (germline): SGHDN, FVKESK. Trimming cost V 2 bases and J 4 bases, with 14 bases left between them. There are 15 residues in the CDR3. CDR3 coding DNA: TGTGCCAGCAGCCAAAGATGGGGGGGCGGAGAGACCCAGTACTTC. Protein sequence: CASSQRWGGGETQYF.

The V gene is TRBV3-1 (or the pseudogene TRBV3-2), the J gene TRBJ1-3; D remains unclear. In germline, CDR1 is LGHDT, CDR2 YNNKEL (reference sequence). CDR3 length: 16 amino acids. V lost 3 bases to trimming and J lost 0 bases, with 12 bases between them. CDR3 coding DNA: TGTGCCAGCAGCCAGTTCGGGCGGGACTCTGGAAACACCATATATTTT. Its translation: CASSQFGRDSGNTIYF.

This clone was recorded only once. The gene calls are TRBV7-2 and TRBJ1-1; TRBD1 is a possible D gene (5 bases). Germline-derived CDR1 and CDR2 are SGHTA and FQGNSA. V was trimmed by 4 bases and J by 1 base, leaving 10 bases between them. The CDR3 is 14 amino acids. The CDR3 nucleotides read TGTGCCAGCAGCTACCAGGGAGGGAACACTGAAGCTTTCTTT. Translated: CASSYQGGNTEAFF.

The V gene is TRBV28, the J gene TRBJ1-4; D might be TRBD1 (5 bases). Germline V gene data show CDR1 as MDHEN and CDR2 as SYDVKM. V lost 3 bases, J lost 4 bases, and 12 bases lay in between. The CDR3 runs to 15 residues. For the CDR3, the DNA is TGTGCCAGCAGTTTTGGGGGGGGAAATAATGAAAAACTGTTTTTT. This codes for CASSFGGGNNEKLFF.